Sequencing of this T cell receptor beta chain was carried out in a study of T-cell memory formation after mild COVID-19. CDR1 SGHDT and CDR2 YYEEEE come from the germline V gene. This CDR3 has 13 residues. Trimming removed 1 base from V and 5 bases from J, with 9 bases in between. This clonotype was picked up many times. Its antigen remains unidentified. Study-level results: Contracting clones from day 15 to 85 had balanced CD4/CD8; later expanders favoured CD4+.

TCRdb called the 5' RACE reads again in MiXCR, with one record for every CDR3 protein. The sample lists tens of thousands of distinct CDR3 sequences, about 16% occurring once. J is TRBJ2-5 and V is TRBV5-6; D is ambiguous. The source is an adult who had mild COVID-19 (a few samples of this study predate the infection). Cell type and time point are not known. Sample: PBMCs or a T cell subset sorted from them (not recorded which). The CDR3 nucleotides read TGTGCCAGCAGCTTGCGAGGATGGGAGACCCAGTACTTC. Translated: CASSLRGWETQYF. Together with reference TRBV5-6 and TRBJ2-5, the CDR3 gives the full variable domain: DAGVTQSPTHLIKTRGQQVTLRCSPKSGHDTVSWYQQALGQGPQFIFQYYEEEERQRGNFPDRFSGHQFPNYSSELNVNALLLGDSALYLCASSLRGWETQYFGPGTRLLVL.